A selection of T cell receptor beta chains follows, all from one sample in a study of beta chain features in type 1 diabetes. TCRdb's copy holds only in-frame clones and misses some; the assay was immunoSEQ multiplex PCR. The sample holds some 130,000 clones, 7% to 10% seen once. Sequencing input: central memory CD4+ T cells from blood. These receptors came from a young man with type 1 diabetes. The CDR3 runs from the conserved cysteine through the conserved F or W. D genes are given only for firm matches. The size entry is marked missing in some rows and otherwise reads once, few, many or a size class.

>TRBV9|TRBD1|TRBJ2-7|few
TGTGCCAGCAGCGAACAGGGGGCAGTATCCGAGCAGTACTTC
CASSEQGAVSEQYF
>TRBV12-5|TRBD1|TRBJ2-2|few
TGTGCTAGTGGTTTAGTACAGGGGAGCACCGGGGAGCTGTTTTTT
CASGLVQGSTGELFF
>TRBV27|TRBD1|TRBJ1-1|NA
TGTGCCAGCAGTTCAATTATTTTACCGGGACAGGGAATGAACACTGAAGCTTTCTTT
CASSSIILPGQGMNTEAFF
>TRBV5-4|TRBD2|TRBJ2-3|few
TGTGCCAGCAGCGTACTAGCGGGGTCAGATACGCAGTATTTT
CASSVLAGSDTQYF
>TRBV4-2|NA|TRBJ2-5|few
TGTGCCAGCAGCCAAGATTGGGAGCGGCAAGAGACCCAGTACTTC
CASSQDWERQETQYF
>TRBV5-6|TRBD1|TRBJ1-6|few
TGTGCCAGCAGCATACCGGGACAGAGAAATTCACCCCTCCACTTT
CASSIPGQRNSPLHF
>TRBV19|NA|TRBJ2-7|NA
TGTGCCAGTAGTCCCCCCGGTCGTTCAGGATACGAGCAGTACTTC
CASSPPGRSGYEQYF
>TRBV6-6|TRBD1|TRBJ2-5|few
TGTGCCAGCAGGGACAGGGTCAGGGAGACCCAGTACTTC
CASRDRVRETQYF
>TRBV5-6|NA|TRBJ1-2|few
TGTGCCAGCAGCTTATACTCATCGGCAGGGGATTATGGCTACACCTTC
CASSLYSSAGDYGYTF
>TRBV4-3|TRBD1|TRBJ1-5|few
TGCGCCAGCAGCCAAGCCCCGGGACAGGGTAGAGACAATCAGCCCCAGCATTTT
CASSQAPGQGRDNQPQHF
>TRBV10-3|NA|TRBJ2-3|few
TGTGCCATCAGTGAGGGCCCAAATACGCAGTATTTT
CAISEGPNTQYF
>TRBV7-2|TRBD2|TRBJ2-5|few
TGTGCCAGCAGCTTCACCAGCGGGGGGAAAGAGACCCAGTACTTC
CASSFTSGGKETQYF
>TRBV13|TRBD2|TRBJ2-5|NA
TGTGCCAGCAGCCCTGCGGGGGGCGGAAAGACCCAGTACTTC
CASSPAGGGKTQYF
>TRBV30|TRBD1|TRBJ2-3|few
TGTGCCTGGAGCATAGAGGGACAGGCCACAGATACGCAGTATTTT
CAWSIEGQATDTQYF
>TRBV7-2|TRBD1|TRBJ2-5|NA
TGTGCCAGCAGCCCGGGACAGCAAGAGACCCAGTACTTC
CASSPGQQETQYF
>TRBV6-5|TRBD1|TRBJ1-2|few
TGTGCCAGCAGTAAGACAGGGCGCTATGGCTACACCTTC
CASSKTGRYGYTF
>TRBV4-3|TRBD1|TRBJ2-1|few
TGCGCCAGCAGCCTCGCACTTAGGACAGGGGAATACAATGAGCAGTTCTTC
CASSLALRTGEYNEQFF
>TRBV11-2|NA|TRBJ1-1|few
TGTGCCAGCAGCATGTCCAGGGGCGGCACTGAAGCTTTCTTT
CASSMSRGGTEAFF
>TRBV5-1|TRBD2|TRBJ2-5|NA
TGCGCCAGCAGTTTTCCCCTTGGACTAGCCGAGACCCAGTACTTC
CASSFPLGLAETQYF
>TRBV5-1|TRBD1|TRBJ1-6|NA
TGCGCCAGCAGCACGGACAGGGAGGATTCACCCCTCCACTTT
CASSTDREDSPLHF
>TRBV15|TRBD2|TRBJ2-3|NA
TGTGCCACCAGCCTTCAACACCTAGCGGGGGTAACAGATACGCAGTATTTT
CATSLQHLAGVTDTQYF
>TRBV28|TRBD1|TRBJ1-5|NA
TGTGCCAGCACATCGGGACAGGCCTTCAATCAGCCCCAGCATTTT
CASTSGQAFNQPQHF